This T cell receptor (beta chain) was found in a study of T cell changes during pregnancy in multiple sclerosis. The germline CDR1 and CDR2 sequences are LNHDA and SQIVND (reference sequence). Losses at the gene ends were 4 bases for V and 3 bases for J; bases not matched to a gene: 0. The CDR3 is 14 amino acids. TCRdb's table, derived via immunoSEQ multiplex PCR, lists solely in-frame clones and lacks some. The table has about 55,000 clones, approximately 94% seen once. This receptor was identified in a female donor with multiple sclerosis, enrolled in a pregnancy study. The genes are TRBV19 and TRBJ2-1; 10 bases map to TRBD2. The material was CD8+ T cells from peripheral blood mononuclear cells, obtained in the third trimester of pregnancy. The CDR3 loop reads CASSRTSGYNEQFF. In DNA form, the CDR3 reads TGTGCCAGTAGTAGGACTAGCGGCTACAATGAGCAGTTCTTC.